This TCR beta chain was sequenced for a study of T cells after yellow fever vaccination. About the study: With SMART-Seq v4 Ultra Low Input, the fractions containing low cell numbers were prepared.

TCRdb reanalysed the 5' RACE reads using MiXCR and keeps one entry per CDR3 protein. The sample has about 240,000 distinct CDR3 sequences, approximately 3.5% seen once. The CDR3 spans 13 residues. Trimming stripped 3 bases from V and 7 bases from J, with 12 bases between. In this sample, this clonotype turned up many times. The material was PBMCs, obtained 15 days after the yellow fever booster vaccination. This clonotype was sampled from a man aged 18 to 29 who received the YFV17D yellow fever vaccine. The gene calls are TRBV12-3 or TRBV12-4 and TRBJ1-1, with unresolved D. The CDR3 protein is CASSFGRFFEAFF. The CDR3 nucleotides read TGTGCCAGCAGTTTTGGCAGGTTTTTTGAAGCTTTCTTT.